Described below is a single T cell receptor (beta chain) sequence and its context. This sample was taken from a study of T-cell memory formation after mild COVID-19. MiXCR, applied by TCRdb to the 5' RACE reads, yields one record per CDR3 protein. Of about 410,000 distinct CDR3 sequences in the sample, more than 20% were seen once. The CDR3 covers 11 residues. Trimming pared 1 base from V and 4 bases from J, leaving 5 bases between. Germline V gene data show CDR1 as GTSNPN and CDR2 as SVGIG (reference sequence). The chain links TRBV30 to TRBJ2-7; D possibly corresponds to TRBD2 (5 bases). This TCR derives from an adult woman who had mild COVID-19 (a few samples of this study predate the infection). Cell type and time point are not known. Sequencing was carried out using PBMCs or a T cell subset sorted from them (not recorded which). The CDR3 nucleotides are TGTGCCTGGAGTGGAGGGTACGAGCAGTACTTC. This encodes CAWSGGYEQYF.